What follows are 20 T cell receptor beta chains derived from one specimen sequenced in a study of OX40 agonist ivuxolimab in advanced cancers. The repertoire was sequenced with immunoSEQ multiplex PCR; TCRdb's copy has only in-frame clones and lacks some. The sample yields 75,000 to 80,000 clones, roughly 94% seen once. Sequences were derived from CD4+ or CD8+ T cells sorted from blood, sampled in a trial of the OX40 agonist ivuxolimab. The source of these receptors is an adult with an advanced solid tumor such as melanoma, head and neck, liver or kidney cancer.

The V call is TRBV9, the J call TRBJ1-1; 7 bases align to TRBD1. Germline V gene lookup returns CDR1 SGDLS and CDR2 YYNGEE. The junction had 9 bases not matched to a gene; V was cut back by 2 bases and J by 8 bases. The CDR3 loop spans 14 amino acids. The DNA for the CDR3 is TGTGCCAGCAGCGTGGGACAGAAGCCCGTCGAAGCTTTCTTT. Amino acid sequence: CASSVGQKPVEAFF. Complete variable domain (other parts from reference TRBV9 and TRBJ1-1): DSGVTQTPKHLITATGQRVTLRCSPRSGDLSVYWYQQSLDQGLQFLIQYYNGEERAKGNILERFSAQQFPDLHSELNLSSLELGDSALYFCASSVGQKPVEAFFGQGTRLTVV.

Comments on this clone: Its ends do not fully match the called genes, so a read error is possible. This chain's CDR3 is CASFKSGGNGQFF. The CDR3 DNA reads TGCGCCAGCTTCAAATCAGGGGGCAATGGGCAGTTCTTC. The genes are TRBV5-1 and TRBJ2-1, with 8 bases aligning to TRBD1. The CDR3 extends over 13 amino acids. Germline loops: CDR1 SGHRS, CDR2 YFSETQ.

V is TRBV11-2 and J is TRBJ1-3; D uncertain. Deletions cut 4 bases from V and 4 bases from J, with 17 bases between. The germline V gene encodes CDR1 SGHAT and CDR2 FQNNGV. The CDR3 is 16 residues long. The CDR3 reads CASSSPSRERGNTIYF. The CDR3 DNA follows: TGTGCCAGCAGCTCTCCAAGCCGGGAGAGAGGAAACACCATATATTTT.

This clone appeared a single time. This chain uses TRBV7-8 with TRBJ2-7; D is unclear. The CDR3 sequence is 11 residues long. Trimming removed 4 bases from V and 6 bases from J, with 7 bases in between. Germline V gene sequence: CDR1 SGHVS, CDR2 FQNEAQ. CDR3 bases: TGTGCCAGCAGCTCTCCCCGCGAGCAGTACTTC. This encodes CASSSPREQYF. Supplemented by reference TRBV7-8 and TRBJ2-7, the full variable domain reads GAGVSQSPRYKVAKRGQDVALRCDPISGHVSLFWYQQALGQGPEFLTYFQNEAQLDKSGLPSDRFFAERPEGSVSTLKIQRTQQEDSAVYLCASSSPREQYFGPGTRLTVT.

The chain recombines TRBV4-2 with TRBJ2-1; D call uncertain. V lost 1 base to trimming and J lost 12 bases, with 7 bases between them. Germline lookup yields CDR1 LGHNA and CDR2 YNFKEQ. The CDR3 contains 11 residues. This chain's CDR3 is CASSQADLQFF. CDR3 bases: TGTGCCAGCAGCCAAGCAGACTTGCAGTTCTTC.

The chain employs TRBV25-1 and TRBJ1-1; D possibly corresponds to TRBD1 (6 bases). V lost 1 base to trimming and J lost 1 base, with 13 bases between them. This CDR3 has 16 residues. Germline CDR1 reads MGHDK; CDR2 reads SYGVNS. This chain's CDR3 is CASSEFAGGWNTEAFF. CDR3 DNA: TGTGCCAGCAGTGAATTCGCCGGGGGCTGGAACACTGAAGCTTTCTTT.

The chain has TRBV27 and TRBJ1-1; 7 nucleotides line up with TRBD1. The V and J ends lost 5 bases and 4 bases, in that order; junction bases with no gene match: 10. This CDR3 region has 15 residues. Germline CDR1 MNHEY, CDR2 SMNVEV (reference sequence). The CDR3 coding sequence is TGTGCCAGCAGTGTATACAGGGGCGGGAGCACTGAAGCTTTCTTT. Translation: CASSVYRGGSTEAFF.

The gene calls are TRBV9 and TRBJ2-1, with 8 bases matching TRBD1. In germline, CDR1 is SGDLS, CDR2 YYNGEE. There are 14 residues in the CDR3. The V gene end was trimmed by 0 bases and the J gene end by 5 bases; junction bases not matched to a gene: 1. The CDR3 region has the DNA TGTGCCAGCAGCGTAGGGGACAGGAACAATGAGCAGTTCTTC. Its translation: CASSVGDRNNEQFF. Supplemented by reference TRBV9 and TRBJ2-1, the full variable domain reads DSGVTQTPKHLITATGQRVTLRCSPRSGDLSVYWYQQSLDQGLQFLIQYYNGEERAKGNILERFSAQQFPDLHSELNLSSLELGDSALYFCASSVGDRNNEQFFGPGTRLTVL.

The chain carries TRBV6-1 and TRBJ2-3, with 7 bases lining up with TRBD1. The CDR3 runs 14 residues. Per germline, CDR1 MNHNS and CDR2 SASEGT. V shed 5 bases, J shed 8 bases, and the junction held 10 bases outside the gene matches. Here the CDR3 reads CASSPGTEVGTQYF. The CDR3 bases are TGTGCCAGCAGTCCCGGGACAGAAGTAGGTACGCAGTATTTT.

This clone appeared a few times. This chain's CDR3 is CASSWTGGGYEQYF. For the CDR3, the DNA is TGTGCCAGCAGCTGGACAGGGGGGGGGTACGAGCAGTACTTC. This sequence joins TRBV5-4 and TRBJ2-7; 10 nucleotides line up with TRBD1. The CDR3 is made up of 14 amino acids. V gave up 3 bases and J gave up 4 bases; unmatched junction bases: 4. Germline V gene lookup returns CDR1 SGHNT and CDR2 YYREEE (reference sequence).

The chain is built from TRBV7-8 and TRBJ1-2; 8 bases line up with TRBD1. Trimming cost V 1 base and J 8 bases; bases outside gene matches: 9. The CDR3 is 15 residues long. Germline loops: CDR1 SGHVS, CDR2 FQNEAQ. Here the CDR3 DNA reads TGTGCCAGCAGCTTAGAGGCAGGGGGCTCGATAGGCTACACCTTC. Residues: CASSLEAGGSIGYTF.

The V and J genes are TRBV7-9 and TRBJ2-5, with TRBD2 matching over 10 bases. Trimming cost V 3 bases and J 5 bases; bases outside gene matches: 9. The CDR3 loop spans 16 amino acids. The germline V gene encodes CDR1 SEHNR and CDR2 FQNEAQ (reference sequence). DNA for the CDR3: TGTGCCAGCAGCTTGGGGCTAGCGGGAGATCGGGAGACCCAGTACTTC. It is translated as CASSLGLAGDRETQYF.

The J gene is TRBJ2-3, the V gene TRBV15; 8 bases map to TRBD1. J lost 4 bases, V lost 2 bases, and 5 bases had no gene match. CDR1 and CDR2 from the germline V gene are LNHNV and YYDKDF (reference sequence). The CDR3 consists of 15 residues. Written as DNA, the CDR3 is TGTGCCACCAGCAGATCGGACAGGGTCGCAGATACGCAGTATTTT. Translating gives CATSRSDRVADTQYF.

The J gene is TRBJ1-4, the V gene TRBV6-4; D not resolved. V was cut by 1 base and J by 3 bases, with 9 bases left in between. Germline V CDR1 and CDR2: MRHNA, SNTAGT. The CDR3 is 15 amino acids. The CDR3, as DNA: TGTGCCAGCAGTGACTGGCACAGCCCTAATGAAAAACTGTTTTTT. Its protein product is CASSDWHSPNEKLFF.

The rearrangement uses TRBV11-2 and TRBJ2-5; perhaps TRBD1 as D (5 bases). V shed 2 bases and J shed 0 bases, with 16 bases lying between them. This CDR3 contains 17 residues. CDR1 and CDR2 from the germline V gene are SGHAT and FQNNGV. The chain's CDR3 is CASSLLAGLTDQETQYF. CDR3 bases: TGTGCCAGCAGCTTATTAGCTGGGTTGACAGACCAAGAGACCCAGTACTTC.

The chain joins TRBV4-3 to TRBJ2-5; D is undetermined. Germline loops: CDR1 LGHNA, CDR2 YSLEER. V was cut by 6 bases and J by 5 bases, with 19 bases left in between. CDR3 length: 15 residues. The CDR3 here is CASSQTTRTHETQYF. CDR3 DNA: TGCGCCAGCAGTCAGACGACCCGGACCCACGAGACCCAGTACTTC.

The chain employs TRBV27 and TRBJ2-7, with 13 bases that match TRBD2. This CDR3 region has 15 residues. Germline values: CDR1 MNHEY, CDR2 SMNVEV (reference sequence). Trimming cost V 5 bases and J 2 bases; bases outside gene matches: 3. Written as DNA, the CDR3 is TGTGCCAGCAGTATAGGACTAGCGGGGGCCTACGAGCAGTACTTC. Translation: CASSIGLAGAYEQYF.

J is TRBJ2-2 and V is TRBV27; 9 bases align to TRBD1. The CDR3 loop spans 17 amino acids. V was pared by 0 bases and J by 7 bases, with 9 bases of the junction left unmatched. Germline V gives CDR1 MNHEY, CDR2 SMNVEV (reference sequence). The CDR3 protein is CASSLSAGQGPLGELFF. Written as DNA, the CDR3 is TGTGCCAGCAGTTTATCAGCGGGACAGGGACCCCTCGGGGAGCTGTTTTTT.

The chain joins TRBV18 to TRBJ2-7; D uncertain. The CDR3 spans 14 residues. V was trimmed by 4 bases and J by 2 bases, leaving 12 bases between them. The germline V gene encodes CDR1 KGHSH and CDR2 LQKENI. CDR3 bases: TGTGCCAGCTCACTAGACGCAGGAGCCTACGAGCAGTACTTC. This translates into CASSLDAGAYEQYF. Looking up the rest from reference TRBV18 and TRBJ2-7 gives the full variable domain: NAGVMQNPRHLVRRRGQEARLRCSPMKGHSHVYWYRQLPEEGLKFMVYLQKENIIDESGMPKERFSAEFPKEGPSILRIQQVVRGDSAAYFCASSLDAGAYEQYFGPGTRLTVT.

The J gene is TRBJ2-7, the V gene TRBV9; tentatively, D is TRBD1 (6 bases). Per the germline V gene, CDR1 is SGDLS and CDR2 is YYNGEE. This CDR3 is built from 14 residues. Between the trimmed V and J ends, which lost 4 bases and 4 bases, there was a span of 15 bases. Here the CDR3 DNA reads TGTGCCAGCAGCCCACTACAGGGATGGTACGAGCAGTACTTC. It is translated as CASSPLQGWYEQYF.